Listed below are T cell receptor beta chains from one sample, sequenced in a study of T-cell reconstitution after alpha-beta-depleted transplantation in children. TCRdb called the PCR reads again in MiXCR, with one record for every CDR3 protein. The sample shows 500,000 to 600,000 distinct CDR3 sequences, 18% of them seen only once. Sample: PBMCs from the stem cell graft donor, taken from the stem cell graft. The receptors derive from a human donor who donated a stem cell graft to a child with acute lymphoblastic leukemia. Both conserved end residues are part of each CDR3. A D gene is named only where the DNA matches it firmly. Only part of the rows carry a size: once, few, many, or a class if the clone is expanded.

d_gene	abundance	v_gene	j_gene	CDR3nt	CDR3aa
-	few	TRBV12-3/TRBV12-4	TRBJ2-3	TGTGCCAGCACAGGCGATACGCAGTATTTT	CASTGDTQYF
-	-	TRBV12-3/TRBV12-4	TRBJ1-3	TGTGCCAGCAGTTACGATGGGGTCCCAAACACCATATATTTT	CASSYDGVPNTIYF
TRBD1	few	TRBV15	TRBJ2-5	TGTGCCACCAGCAGAGGGCAGGGGGCACTGGAGACCCAGTACTTC	CATSRGQGALETQYF
TRBD1	few	TRBV5-1	TRBJ2-1	TGCGCCAGCAGCTTGAGGGACAGGGGTATCAATGAGCAGTTCTTC	CASSLRDRGINEQFF
TRBD2	many	TRBV7-9	TRBJ2-7	TGTGCCAGCAGCCTAACTAGCGGCGGCCTCTACGAGCAGTACTTC	CASSLTSGGLYEQYF
TRBD2	few	TRBV7-3	TRBJ2-5	TGTGCCAGCTCGCCTAGCGGAGGCCCGCAAGAGACCCAGTACTTC	CASSPSGGPQETQYF
-	-	TRBV6-1	TRBJ1-1	TGTGCCTCCCTGAAGAGTCCCTCGCCCGGCACTGAAGCTTTCTTT	CASLKSPSPGTEAFF
-	few	TRBV7-9	TRBJ2-1	TGTGCCAGCAGCTTATTGCCTGAGCAGTTCTTC	CASSLLPEQFF
TRBD2	-	TRBV27	TRBJ2-3	TGTGCCAGCAGGTCCGGGACTAGCGATGATACGCAGTATTTT	CASRSGTSDDTQYF
-	few	TRBV19	TRBJ1-1	TGTGCCAGTAGTGGGCGACATACGGGGGGGAACACTGAAGCTTTCTTT	CASSGRHTGGNTEAFF
-	-	TRBV12-3/TRBV12-4	TRBJ2-5	TGTGCCAGTAATTTCGTGTATACTCAAGAGACCCAGTACTTC	CASNFVYTQETQYF
-	-	TRBV25-1	TRBJ2-7	TGTGCCAGCTCTGCTTGGGGCTCCTACGAGCAGTACTTC	CASSAWGSYEQYF
-	few	TRBV6-1	TRBJ2-3	TGTGCCAGCTGGGGGAGGGGGTCGCGGGTAGATACGCAGTATTTT	CASWGRGSRVDTQYF
TRBD2	few	TRBV6-2/TRBV6-3	TRBJ2-1	TGTGCCAGCAGTTCCCCTACTAGCGGGAGGCGCTGTGAGCAGTTCTTC	CASSSPTSGRRCEQFF
-	few	TRBV20-1	TRBJ1-4	TGCAGTGCTAGAGATCCACGTACGGTCGGGTCAACTAATGAAAAACTGTTTTTT	CSARDPRTVGSTNEKLFF
TRBD1	-	TRBV5-6	TRBJ1-2	TGTGCCAGCAGCGATCGGGACAGGATCACCTATGGCTACACCTTC	CASSDRDRITYGYTF
TRBD1	-	TRBV6-1	TRBJ2-2	TGTGCCAGCAGCCGGGACAGGGCTGTCACCGGGGAGCTGTTTTTT	CASSRDRAVTGELFF
-	-	TRBV27	TRBJ1-5	TGTGCCAGCAGTTTGTTCCGGGACACCAATCAGCCCCAGCATTTT	CASSLFRDTNQPQHF
-	-	TRBV16	TRBJ1-1	TGTGCCAGCAGCCGACCCCGGGACATTCGGCGGTTTGGCACTGAAGCTTTCTTT	CASSRPRDIRRFGTEAFF
-	-	TRBV7-6	TRBJ2-3	TGTGCCAGCAGCCCCTGGGTGACAGACACAGATACGCAGTATTTT	CASSPWVTDTDTQYF
-	-	TRBV6-1	TRBJ2-7	TGTGCCAGCATGGAGACAGGAGCCTACGAGCAGTACTTC	CASMETGAYEQYF
-	-	TRBV13	TRBJ1-1	TGTGCCAGCAGCTTTGTCCGTATGGACACTGAAGCTTTCTTT	CASSFVRMDTEAFF
TRBD1	few	TRBV5-1	TRBJ1-2	TGCGCCAGCAGCCATGGACAGGGCTATGGCTACACCTTC	CASSHGQGYGYTF
-	-	TRBV24-1	TRBJ2-1	TGTGCCACCAGTGATTTCTACAATGAGCAGTTCTTC	CATSDFYNEQFF
-	-	TRBV25-1	TRBJ2-2	TGTGCCAGCACTAAGGGAGCCGGGGAGCTGTTTTTT	CASTKGAGELFF
-	few	TRBV7-2	TRBJ1-2	TGTGCCAGCAGCTCCGCCGGGGCCGGGGGCTACACCTTC	CASSSAGAGGYTF
-	-	TRBV5-1	TRBJ1-1	TGCGCCAGCAGCTTGGTAGAGCGCGTGAACACTGAAGCTTTCTTT	CASSLVERVNTEAFF
-	-	TRBV9	TRBJ2-1	TGTGCCAGCAGCGCTCAAGGAAGGGTGGCCTACAATGAGCAGTTCTTC	CASSAQGRVAYNEQFF
-	few	TRBV19	TRBJ1-2	TGTGCCAGTAGTATGAGGGGTAACTATGGCTACACCTTC	CASSMRGNYGYTF
-	few	TRBV12-5	TRBJ1-1	TGTGCTAGTGGTTTCCACAGGGCAAATGAAGCTTTCTTT	CASGFHRANEAFF
TRBD1	-	TRBV29-1	TRBJ2-5	TGCAGCGTTAATGGACAGGGTACCCCAGAGACCCAGTACTTC	CSVNGQGTPETQYF
TRBD1	-	TRBV9	TRBJ2-1	TGTGCCAGCAGCGTAGCTACAGGGGACAGCTCCTACAATGAGCAGTTCTTC	CASSVATGDSSYNEQFF
-	-	TRBV18	TRBJ1-1	TGTGCCAGCTCACTCAGGGTATCGAACACTGAAGCTTTCTTT	CASSLRVSNTEAFF
-	few	TRBV3-1	TRBJ1-5	TGTGCCAGCAGCCGTCTGGGCGGTCAGCCCCAGCATTTT	CASSRLGGQPQHF
TRBD1	few	TRBV11-1	TRBJ2-1	TGTGCCAGCAGCTTGGGGGACAGGGGCCCTAGCTCCTACAATGAGCAGTTCTTC	CASSLGDRGPSSYNEQFF
-	-	TRBV29-1	TRBJ1-2	TGCAGCGTCCGATCTAACAATCGCTTCTATGGCTACACCTTC	CSVRSNNRFYGYTF
-	-	TRBV5-1	TRBJ2-7	TGCGCCAGCAGCTTAAACGACGGTGCCTACGAGCAGTACTTC	CASSLNDGAYEQYF
TRBD1	few	TRBV11-2	TRBJ1-1	TGTGCCAGCAGCCCGGGGACAGGGGGCGGAAGGACTGAAGCTTTCTTT	CASSPGTGGGRTEAFF
TRBD1	-	TRBV30	TRBJ1-4	TGTGCCGATCAAAGACCGGGACAGGGCGAAAAACTGTTTTTT	CADQRPGQGEKLFF
TRBD1	few	TRBV29-1	TRBJ1-2	TGCAGCGTTGAAGATCCGGGACAGGGGTCCTATGGCTACACCTTC	CSVEDPGQGSYGYTF
-	-	TRBV13	TRBJ2-7	TGTGCCAGCAGCCTTTATATCGGGGAATCGGGCTACGAGCAGTACTTC	CASSLYIGESGYEQYF
TRBD1	-	TRBV5-1	TRBJ1-1	TGCGCCAGCAGCTTGGGGGCGACAGGGGGCGATGAAGCTTTCTTT	CASSLGATGGDEAFF
TRBD1	-	TRBV6-1	TRBJ2-5	TGTGCCAGCAGGCGGCGACAGGGCCCTCGTGAGGAGACCCAGTACTTC	CASRRRQGPREETQYF
-	-	TRBV20-1	TRBJ1-1	TGCAGTGCTAGAAAAGTCGGGTGGGGGAACACTGAAGCTTTCTTT	CSARKVGWGNTEAFF
-	-	TRBV7-9	TRBJ2-7	TGTGCCAGCAGCTGGGGGCAGGGTACGGCCTACGAGCAGTACTTC	CASSWGQGTAYEQYF
-	few	TRBV28	TRBJ2-5	TGTGCCAGCATGAGGGAGACCCAGTACTTC	CASMRETQYF
TRBD2	many	TRBV4-1	TRBJ2-2	TGCGCCAGCAGCCAAGTAGCTAGCGGGAACCCTAAGACCGGGGAGCTGTTTTTT	CASSQVASGNPKTGELFF
TRBD2	few	TRBV12-3/TRBV12-4	TRBJ2-3	TGTGCCAGCAGTTCCCCGGCTAGCGGGAGTGGCACAGATACGCAGTATTTT	CASSSPASGSGTDTQYF
-	-	TRBV11-2	TRBJ2-3	TGTGCCAGCAGCCCACCAGTAGATACGCAGTATTTT	CASSPPVDTQYF
-	few	TRBV7-3	TRBJ2-1	TGTGCCAGCAGCATATTGAACCGGGATGAGCAGTTCTTC	CASSILNRDEQFF
-	-	TRBV6-2/TRBV6-3	TRBJ1-3	TGTGCCAGCAGCTTCCCCCTCGGAAACACCATATATTTT	CASSFPLGNTIYF
TRBD1	-	TRBV7-9	TRBJ2-7	TGTGCCAGCAGCCCAACCCGACAGGGGCCCTACGAGCAGTACTTC	CASSPTRQGPYEQYF
-	-	TRBV30	TRBJ2-3	TGTGCCTGGAGTGTACGGACGCGTAGCACAGATACGCAGTATTTT	CAWSVRTRSTDTQYF